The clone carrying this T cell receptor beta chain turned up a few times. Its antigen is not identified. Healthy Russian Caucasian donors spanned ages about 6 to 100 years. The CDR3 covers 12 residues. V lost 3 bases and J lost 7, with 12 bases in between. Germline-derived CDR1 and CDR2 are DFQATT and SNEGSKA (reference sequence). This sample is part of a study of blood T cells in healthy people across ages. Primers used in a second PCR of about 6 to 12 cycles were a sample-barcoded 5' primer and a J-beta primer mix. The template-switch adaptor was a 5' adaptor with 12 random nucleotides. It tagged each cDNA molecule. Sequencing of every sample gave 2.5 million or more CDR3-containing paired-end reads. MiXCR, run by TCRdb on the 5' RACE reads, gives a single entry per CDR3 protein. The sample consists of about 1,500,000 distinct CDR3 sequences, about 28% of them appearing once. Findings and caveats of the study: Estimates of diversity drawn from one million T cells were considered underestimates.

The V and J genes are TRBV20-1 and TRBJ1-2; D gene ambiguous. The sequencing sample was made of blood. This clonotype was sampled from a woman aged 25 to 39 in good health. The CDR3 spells CSASTGESGYTF. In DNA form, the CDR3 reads TGCAGTGCTAGTACGGGCGAATCTGGCTACACCTTC.